The T cell receptor (beta chain) under discussion was sequenced for a study of T cell responses to AZD1222 COVID-19 vaccine. General observations from the study: No repertoire was sampled before or during the peak T cell response, only after it. Across spike, vaccine-associated CD4 TCRs were found, dominant at 160-218 and 743-854. Clonal diversity may have been underestimated in mostly white British donors.

Germline CDR1 LGHDT, CDR2 YNNKEL (reference sequence). J gave up 0 bases and V 0 bases, and 5 bases lay outside the gene matches. The CDR3 has 16 amino acids. Here immunoSEQ multiplex PCR was the method, and the copy in TCRdb shows in-frame clones only, minus some. The table shows approximately 200,000 clones, with around 93% occurring only once. To note about this clone: Its specificity is unknown.

The sequenced sample was peripheral blood, obtained on day 0 of AZD1222 vaccination. The chain links TRBV3-1 (or the pseudogene TRBV3-2) to TRBJ2-7; 7 nucleotides align to TRBD2. The clonotype originates from an adult in good health. CDR3 coding DNA: TGTGCCAGCAGCCAAGACCGACTAGCAATCTCCTACGAGCAGTACTTC. Translation gives CASSQDRLAISYEQYF.